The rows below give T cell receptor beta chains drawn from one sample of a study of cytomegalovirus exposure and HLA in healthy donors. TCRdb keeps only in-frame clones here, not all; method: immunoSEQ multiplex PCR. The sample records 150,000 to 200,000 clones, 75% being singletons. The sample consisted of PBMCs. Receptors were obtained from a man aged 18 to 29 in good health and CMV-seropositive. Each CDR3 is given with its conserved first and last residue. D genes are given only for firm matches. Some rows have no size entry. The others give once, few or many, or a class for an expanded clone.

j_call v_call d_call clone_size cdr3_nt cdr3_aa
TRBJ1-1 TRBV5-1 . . TGCGCCATCAGCCAACAACTACCTAACACTCAAGCTTTCTTT CAISQQLPNTQAFF
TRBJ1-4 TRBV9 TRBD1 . TGTGCCAGCAGCTGGGGACAGGGAGATGAAAAACTGTTTTTT CASSWGQGDEKLFF
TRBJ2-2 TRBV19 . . TGTGCCAGTAGTATAGCGGGAGTATACACCGGGGAGCTGTTTTTT CASSIAGVYTGELFF
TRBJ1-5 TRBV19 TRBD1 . TGTGCCAGCTCCCCCCCAGGGGGTAATCAGCCCCAGCATTTT CASSPPGGNQPQHF
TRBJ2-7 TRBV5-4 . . TGTGCCAGCAGCTTGGGTACCTACGAGCAGTACTTC CASSLGTYEQYF
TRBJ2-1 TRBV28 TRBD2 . TGTGCCAGCAGTTCGGCTAGCGGGAGGGCCTTTGAGCAGTTCTTC CASSSASGRAFEQFF
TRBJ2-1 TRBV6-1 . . TGTGCCAGCAGTGAAGTGGGCGTAGGTGGAGGCAATGAGCAGTTCTTC CASSEVGVGGGNEQFF
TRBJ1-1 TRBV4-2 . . TGTGCCAGCAGCCATCAGGGGCGCATGAACACTGAAGCTTTCTTT CASSHQGRMNTEAFF
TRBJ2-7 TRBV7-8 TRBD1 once TGTGCCAGCAGTCCGAAGGACAGGGGAATTAACGAGCAGTACTTC CASSPKDRGINEQYF
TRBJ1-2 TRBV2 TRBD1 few TGTGCCAGCCTAAGGACAGGAGGCTCCGATGGCTACACCTTC CASLRTGGSDGYTF
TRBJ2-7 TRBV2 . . TGTGCCAGCAGTGAAGTCAGGGAGCAGTACTTC CASSEVREQYF
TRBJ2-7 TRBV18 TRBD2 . TGTGCCAGCTCACCGACTAGCGGGAGGGATGCCTACGAGCAGTACTTC CASSPTSGRDAYEQYF
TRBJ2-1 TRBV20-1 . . TGCAGTGCGGCAACTAAAGGGAGGCAGTTCTTC CSAATKGRQFF
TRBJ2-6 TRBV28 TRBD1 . TGTGCCAGCAGTTGGGGACAGGGGGTTGCTGGGGCCAACGTCCTGACTTTC CASSWGQGVAGANVLTF
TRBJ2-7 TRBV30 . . TGTGCCTGGTCGCGGTTGGCAACCTACGAGCAGTACTTC CAWSRLATYEQYF
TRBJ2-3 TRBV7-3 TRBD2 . TGTGCCAGCAGCGGAAAGACCGGGAGGACTTTAGGCACAGATACGCAGTATTTT CASSGKTGRTLGTDTQYF
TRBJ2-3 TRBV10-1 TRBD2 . TGCGCCAGCAGTGAGTCGATAGGCGGGAGCTACACAGATACGCAGTATTTT CASSESIGGSYTDTQYF
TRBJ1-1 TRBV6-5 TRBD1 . TGTGCCAGCACACAGGGGGCTTCGAACACTGAAGCTTTCTTT CASTQGASNTEAFF
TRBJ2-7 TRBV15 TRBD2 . TGTGCCACCAGCAGACATCAGCGGGAGAACGCCGAGCAGTACTTC CATSRHQRENAEQYF
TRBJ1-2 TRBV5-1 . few TGCGCCAGCAGCCCTCGGTCCGGGGGGGACTATGGCTACACCTTC CASSPRSGGDYGYTF
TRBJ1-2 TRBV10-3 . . TGTGCCATCAGTGAGTCGCTGAGAACCTATGGCTACACCTTC CAISESLRTYGYTF
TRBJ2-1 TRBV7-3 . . TGTGCCAGCAGCTTGGAGCCGGGACTCAGTGCAGTAAATGAGCAGTTCTTC CASSLEPGLSAVNEQFF
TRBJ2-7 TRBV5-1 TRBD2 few TGCGCCAGCAGCATGAACCGGGACTACTACGAGCAGTACTTC CASSMNRDYYEQYF
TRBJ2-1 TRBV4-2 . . TGTGCCAGCAGCCAAGAATTATTGGGAGAAGAACGGGAGCAGTTCTTC CASSQELLGEEREQFF
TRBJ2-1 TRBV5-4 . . TGTGCCAGCAGCCCTCTCCCGGGAGTAAAAGATGAGCAGTTCTTC CASSPLPGVKDEQFF
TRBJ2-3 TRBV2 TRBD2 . TGTGCCAGCAGTGCTCTAGCGGGACTGGGAGATACGCAGTATTTT CASSALAGLGDTQYF
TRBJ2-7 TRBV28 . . TGTGCCAGCACCATAGCGGACTCCTACGAGCAGTACTTC CASTIADSYEQYF
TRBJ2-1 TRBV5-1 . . TGCGCCAGCAGCCCGCAGGCGGGATCAAACAATGAGCAGTTCTTC CASSPQAGSNNEQFF
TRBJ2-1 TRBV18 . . TGTGCCAGCTTAGCCGAAGATGAGCAGTTCTTC CASLAEDEQFF
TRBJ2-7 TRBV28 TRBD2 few TGTGCCAGCAGTTCTCTAGCGGGAGGGACCTACGAGCAGTACTTC CASSSLAGGTYEQYF
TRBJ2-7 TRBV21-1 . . TGTGCCAGCAGCAAAGGGGAGGGGATTCGCGAGCAGTACTTC CASSKGEGIREQYF
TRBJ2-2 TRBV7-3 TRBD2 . TGTGCCAGCAGCTTACTAGCGGGAGAAACCGGGGAGCTGTTTTTT CASSLLAGETGELFF
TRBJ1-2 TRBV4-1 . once TGCGCCAGCAGCCAGAGCAGCAGGAAGGACTATGGCTACACCTTC CASSQSSRKDYGYTF
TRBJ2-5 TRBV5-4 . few TGTGCCAGCAGCTCGTCCCTCACGTCCTCGGGGTACCAAGAGACCCAGTACTTC CASSSSLTSSGYQETQYF
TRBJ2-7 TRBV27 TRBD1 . TGTGCCAGCAGTTCCTACTCGACAGGGATACAGTACTTC CASSSYSTGIQYF
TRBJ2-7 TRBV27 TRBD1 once TGTGCCAGCAGTACCTACAGGGGCTACGAGCAGTACTTC CASSTYRGYEQYF
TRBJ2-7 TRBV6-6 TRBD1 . TGTGCCAGCAGTTACCCCTGGACAGGGGACTCCTACGAGCAGTACTTC CASSYPWTGDSYEQYF
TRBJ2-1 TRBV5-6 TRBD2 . TGTGCCAGCAGCTTGGTTATGCGGGAGATCAGGAATGAGCAGTTCTTC CASSLVMREIRNEQFF
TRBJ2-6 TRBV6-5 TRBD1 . TGTGCCAGCAGAGGGACAGGGCGTGGGGCCAACGTCCTGACTTTC CASRGTGRGANVLTF
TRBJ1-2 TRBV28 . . TGTGCCAGCAGTCCTGGAGGATTCGGGGGCTACACCTTC CASSPGGFGGYTF
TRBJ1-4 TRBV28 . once TGTGCCAGCAGTCCGGACAGCTATAATGAAAAACTGTTTTTT CASSPDSYNEKLFF
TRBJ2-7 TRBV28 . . TGTGCCACCGGGACTTTTACCTACGAGCAGTACTTC CATGTFTYEQYF
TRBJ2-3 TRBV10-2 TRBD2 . TGCGCCAGCAGTCCATCTAGCGGGCGTAGCACAGATACGCAGTATTTT CASSPSSGRSTDTQYF
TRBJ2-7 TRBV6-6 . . TGTGCCAGCAGTTCCGGGGACGAGCAGTACTTC CASSSGDEQYF